The clone carrying this TCR beta chain occurred a few times. Its antigen is as yet unknown. This specimen comes from a study of response to subunit inactivated influenza vaccine. Whole-study results and caveats: Authors suggested each seasonal influenza vaccination recruits few new T cells.

MiXCR, applied by TCRdb to the RT-PCR reads, yields one record per CDR3 protein. Here the sample spans some 850,000 distinct CDR3 sequences, under 20% being singletons. Source: PBMCs from blood, taken around 5 days after vaccination. The clonotype was recovered from a man aged 45 to 65 who received an inactivated influenza vaccine.

DNA of the CDR3: TGTGCCTGGGGAACAGGTGGGGCCCTTTGGCAGTACTTC. This translates into CAWGTGGALWQYF. The rearrangement uses TRBV30 and TRBJ2-7, with TRBD1 as a possible D gene (5 bases). The CDR3 spans 13 residues. Germline V gives CDR1 GTSNPN, CDR2 SVGIG (reference sequence). V dropped 5 bases and J dropped 9 bases, with 20 bases sitting between them.